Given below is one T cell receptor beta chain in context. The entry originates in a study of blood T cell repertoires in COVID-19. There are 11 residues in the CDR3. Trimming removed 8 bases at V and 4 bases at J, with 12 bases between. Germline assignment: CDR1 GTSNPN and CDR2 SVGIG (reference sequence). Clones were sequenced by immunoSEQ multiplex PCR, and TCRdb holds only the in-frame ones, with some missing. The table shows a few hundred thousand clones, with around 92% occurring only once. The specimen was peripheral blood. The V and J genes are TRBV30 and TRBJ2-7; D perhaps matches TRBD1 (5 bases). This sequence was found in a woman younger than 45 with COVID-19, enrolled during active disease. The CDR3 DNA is TGTGCCGGGTTCCAGGGTTACGAGCAGTACTTC. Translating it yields CAGFQGYEQYF.